This T cell receptor beta chain stems from a study of cytomegalovirus exposure and HLA in healthy donors. The CDR3 has 14 amino acids. Germline lookup yields CDR1 WNHNN and CDR2 SYGVQD (reference sequence). Study conclusions and caveats: Earlier results showed most TCR beta V segments being productive about 90% or about 30% of the time. According to a later analysis, donors in an Asian-associated ancestry cluster reportedly had fewer N-insertions than the roughly 640-donor mean.

Details on this clone: The antigen is unknown. A junction boundary mismatches the germline segment, possibly from a read error.

Use of 60 Vbeta and 13 Jbeta primers characterized the PCR. Sequencing used immunoSEQ multiplex PCR; TCRdb keeps in-frame clones, though not all of them. The profile shows about 120,000 clones, over 70% of them singletons. The chain employs TRBV10-1 and TRBJ2-7; tentative D call: TRBD1 (5 bases). Material: PBMCs. The sequence was collected from a man aged 35 to 55 in good health and CMV-seropositive. This CDR3 reads CASPRQLLFYEQCF. The CDR3 DNA follows: TGCGCCAGTCCGCGACAGCTACTCTTCTACGAGCAGTGCTTC.